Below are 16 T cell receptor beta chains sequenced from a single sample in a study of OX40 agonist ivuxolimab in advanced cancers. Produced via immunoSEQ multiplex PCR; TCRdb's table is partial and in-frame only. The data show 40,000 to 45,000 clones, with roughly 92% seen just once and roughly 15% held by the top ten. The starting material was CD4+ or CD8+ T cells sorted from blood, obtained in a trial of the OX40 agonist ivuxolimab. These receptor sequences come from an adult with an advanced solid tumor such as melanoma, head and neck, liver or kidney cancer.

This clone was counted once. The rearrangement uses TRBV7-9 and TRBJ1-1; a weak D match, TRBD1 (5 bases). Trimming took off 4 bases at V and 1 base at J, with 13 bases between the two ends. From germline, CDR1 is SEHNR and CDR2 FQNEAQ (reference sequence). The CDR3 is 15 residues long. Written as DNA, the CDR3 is TGTGCCAGCAGCTCAGCCGACAGACGGAACACTGAAGCTTTCTTT. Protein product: CASSSADRRNTEAFF. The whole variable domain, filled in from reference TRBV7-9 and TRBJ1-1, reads DTGVSQNPRHKITKRGQNVTFRCDPISEHNRLYWYRQTLGQGPEFLTYFQNEAQLEKSRLLSDRFSAERPKGSFSTLEIQRTEQGDSAMYLCASSSADRRNTEAFFGQGTRLTVV.

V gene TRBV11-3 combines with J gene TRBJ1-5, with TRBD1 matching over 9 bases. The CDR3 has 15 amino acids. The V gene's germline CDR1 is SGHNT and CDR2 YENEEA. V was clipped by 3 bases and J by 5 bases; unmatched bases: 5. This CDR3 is CASSFGGTGYQPQHF. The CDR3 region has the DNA TGTGCCAGCAGCTTTGGGGGGACAGGGTATCAGCCCCAGCATTTT.

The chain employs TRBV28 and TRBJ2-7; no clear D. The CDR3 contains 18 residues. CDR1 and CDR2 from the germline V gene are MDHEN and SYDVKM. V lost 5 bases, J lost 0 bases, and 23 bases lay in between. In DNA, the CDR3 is TGTGCCAGCAGTCTCGATTTAGCAAAAAGCCGCTCCTCCTACGAGCAGTACTTC. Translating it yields CASSLDLAKSRSSYEQYF.

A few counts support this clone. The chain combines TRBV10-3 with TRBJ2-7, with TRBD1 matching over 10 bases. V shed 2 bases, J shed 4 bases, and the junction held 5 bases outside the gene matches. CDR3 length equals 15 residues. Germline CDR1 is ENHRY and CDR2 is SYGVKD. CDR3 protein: CAISEQGTGVYEQYF. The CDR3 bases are TGTGCCATCAGTGAGCAAGGGACAGGGGTTTACGAGCAGTACTTC.

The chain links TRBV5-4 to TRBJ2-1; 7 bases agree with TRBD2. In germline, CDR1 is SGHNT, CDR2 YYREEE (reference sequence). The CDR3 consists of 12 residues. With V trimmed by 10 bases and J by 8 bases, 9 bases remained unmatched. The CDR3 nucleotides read TGTGCCTTTAGACTAGCTGGTGATGAGCAGTTCTTC. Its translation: CAFRLAGDEQFF.

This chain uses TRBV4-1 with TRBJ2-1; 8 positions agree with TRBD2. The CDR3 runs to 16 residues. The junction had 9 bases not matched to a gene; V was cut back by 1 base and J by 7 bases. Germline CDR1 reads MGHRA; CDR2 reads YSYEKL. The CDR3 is CASSQGQAGVENEQFF. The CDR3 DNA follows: TGCGCCAGCAGCCAAGGCCAAGCGGGAGTGGAAAATGAGCAGTTCTTC.

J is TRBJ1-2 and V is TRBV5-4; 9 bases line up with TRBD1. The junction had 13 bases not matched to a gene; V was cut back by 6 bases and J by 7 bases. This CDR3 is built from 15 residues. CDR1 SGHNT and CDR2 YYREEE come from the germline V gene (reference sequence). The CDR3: CASIGPGTGGLGYTF. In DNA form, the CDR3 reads TGTGCCAGCATCGGGCCCGGTACAGGGGGCCTTGGCTACACCTTC.

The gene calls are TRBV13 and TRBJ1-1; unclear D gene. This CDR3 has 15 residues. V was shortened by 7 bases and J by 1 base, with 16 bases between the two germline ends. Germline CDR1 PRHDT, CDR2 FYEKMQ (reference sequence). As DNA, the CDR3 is TGTGCCAGCACCATGTTTGGGGTGGAGAACACTGAAGCTTTCTTT. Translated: CASTMFGVENTEAFF.

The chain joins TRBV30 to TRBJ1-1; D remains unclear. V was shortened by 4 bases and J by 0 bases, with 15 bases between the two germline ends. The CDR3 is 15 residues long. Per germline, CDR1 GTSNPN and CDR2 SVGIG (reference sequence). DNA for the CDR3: TGTGCCTGGATCACTCTGAGGGATATGAACACTGAAGCTTTCTTT. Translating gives CAWITLRDMNTEAFF.

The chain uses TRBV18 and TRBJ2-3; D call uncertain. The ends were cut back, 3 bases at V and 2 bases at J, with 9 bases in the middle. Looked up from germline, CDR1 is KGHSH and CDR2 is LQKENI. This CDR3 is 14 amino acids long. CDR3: CASSPSWATDTQYF. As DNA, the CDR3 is TGTGCCAGCTCACCGTCGTGGGCCACAGATACGCAGTATTTT.

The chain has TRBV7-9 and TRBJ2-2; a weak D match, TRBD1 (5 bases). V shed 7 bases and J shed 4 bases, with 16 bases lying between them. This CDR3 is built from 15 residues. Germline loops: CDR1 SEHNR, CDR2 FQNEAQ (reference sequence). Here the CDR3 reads CASNSRDLGTGELFF. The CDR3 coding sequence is TGTGCCAGCAACTCCAGGGATCTCGGCACCGGGGAGCTGTTTTTT.

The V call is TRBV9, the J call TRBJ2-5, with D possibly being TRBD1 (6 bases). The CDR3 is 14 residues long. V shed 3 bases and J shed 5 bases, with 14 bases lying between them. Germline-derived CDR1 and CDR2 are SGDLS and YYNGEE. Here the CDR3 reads CASSAQGAGETQYF. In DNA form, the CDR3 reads TGTGCCAGCAGCGCACAGGGAGCTGGCGAGACCCAGTACTTC. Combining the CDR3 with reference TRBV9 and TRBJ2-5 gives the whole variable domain DSGVTQTPKHLITATGQRVTLRCSPRSGDLSVYWYQQSLDQGLQFLIQYYNGEERAKGNILERFSAQQFPDLHSELNLSSLELGDSALYFCASSAQGAGETQYFGPGTRLLVL.

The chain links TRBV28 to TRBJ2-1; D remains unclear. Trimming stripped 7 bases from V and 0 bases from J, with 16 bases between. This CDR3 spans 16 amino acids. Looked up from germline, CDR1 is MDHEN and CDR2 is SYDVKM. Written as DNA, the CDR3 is TGTGCCAGCACACTCGGAGCGTGGAGCTCCTACAATGAGCAGTTCTTC. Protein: CASTLGAWSSYNEQFF.

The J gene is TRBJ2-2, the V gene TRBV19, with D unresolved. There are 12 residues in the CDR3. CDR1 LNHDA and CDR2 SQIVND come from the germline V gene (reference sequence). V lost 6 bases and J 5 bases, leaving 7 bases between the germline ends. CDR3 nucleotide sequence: TGTGCCAGTAGCTTTAGAACCGGGGAGCTGTTTTTT. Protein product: CASSFRTGELFF.

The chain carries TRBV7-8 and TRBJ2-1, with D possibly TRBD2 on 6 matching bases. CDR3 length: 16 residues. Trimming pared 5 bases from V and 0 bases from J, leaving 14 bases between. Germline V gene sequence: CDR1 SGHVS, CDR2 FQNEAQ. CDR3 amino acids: CASSEYSGDSYNEQFF. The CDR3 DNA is TGTGCCAGCAGCGAATATAGCGGAGACTCCTACAATGAGCAGTTCTTC.

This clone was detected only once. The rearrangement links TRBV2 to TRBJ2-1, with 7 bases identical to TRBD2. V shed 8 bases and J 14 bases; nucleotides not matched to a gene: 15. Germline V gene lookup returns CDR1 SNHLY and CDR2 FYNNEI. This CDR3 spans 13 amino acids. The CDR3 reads CASSEASGSAEFF. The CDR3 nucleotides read TGTGCCAGCTCGGAAGCTAGCGGATCCGCCGAGTTCTTC.